This entry features one T cell receptor (beta chain) sequence. Its cognate antigen has yet to be identified. Base-call qualities are not available, and no considerably larger clone is one nucleotide away. The study deep-sequenced TCR repertoires of sorted CD4+ and CD8+ blood T cells from severe aplastic anemia patients and healthy subjects. Ficoll-Paque density gradient centrifugation was used to isolate peripheral blood mononuclear cells. Before DNA extraction, CD4+ and CD8+ T cells were sorted with FACS or magnetic beads. Genomic DNA served as template for TCR beta VDJ combination and CDR3 sequence profiling. TCR repertoire sequencing was run on an Illumina HiSeq 2000. On the authors' methods: TRBV/TRBJ rearrangement plots, CDR3 size and DJ length profiles, and Simpson's diversity index were used to assess repertoires. Whichever DNA sequence was most abundant in the deep sequencing data was defined as the immunodominant clone. CDR3 amino acid sequences were checked for sharing between subjects and were compared against published repertoires and the VDJdb database. TCRdb reprocessing: public reads trimmed at Q25 with fastp, clones called with MiXCR, in-frame beta chains kept. Records with the same CDR3 protein are collapsed into one entry carrying the most frequent genes and DNA. The V and J calls here are based on TCRdb, not the publication. This sample gives around 200,000 distinct CDR3 sequences in total; 60% to 65% of them show up just once. The ten largest clones capture roughly 29% of the sample.

This sample is part of a study of CD8+CD57+ T cells in acquired aplastic anemia (dated by TCRdb to between 2018 and 2020). Some background on the complete study: DNA extracted from sorted CD4+ and CD8+ cells had a mean of 3.2 ug, with a range of about 0.18 to 27.4 ug. Mean read counts for healthy donor samples were 8.5 million to 10.8 million for CD4+ cells and 11.0 million for CD8+ cells. On the study overall, not on this receptor specifically: CD8+ Simpson's diversity did not differ significantly between patients and healthy controls (P=0.060). Twenty-nine CD8+ CDR3 sequences were found in both patients and controls but appeared to be highly expressed in patients and within the immunodominant clones of the patients.

The CDR3 covers 17 residues, taking in both the cysteine and the phenylalanine. The CDR3 DNA has 51 bases and is translated from base 1. The germline V gene encodes CDR1 ENHRY and CDR2 SYGVKD. Germline trimming: 0 bases from V, 4 bases from J; junction bases outside gene matches: 6. Recombination connected TRBV10-3 to TRBJ2-2, and 9 junctional nucleotides match TRBD2. This receptor was identified in a human donor in good health. The sequenced sample was sorted CD4+, CD8+, or CD8+CD57+ T cells (not recorded which) from PBMCs. The CDR3 in this case is CAISESRGGSGTGELFF. The nucleotides read TGTGCCATCAGTGAGTCGCGGGGGGGGTCGGGCACCGGGGAGCTGTTTTTT.